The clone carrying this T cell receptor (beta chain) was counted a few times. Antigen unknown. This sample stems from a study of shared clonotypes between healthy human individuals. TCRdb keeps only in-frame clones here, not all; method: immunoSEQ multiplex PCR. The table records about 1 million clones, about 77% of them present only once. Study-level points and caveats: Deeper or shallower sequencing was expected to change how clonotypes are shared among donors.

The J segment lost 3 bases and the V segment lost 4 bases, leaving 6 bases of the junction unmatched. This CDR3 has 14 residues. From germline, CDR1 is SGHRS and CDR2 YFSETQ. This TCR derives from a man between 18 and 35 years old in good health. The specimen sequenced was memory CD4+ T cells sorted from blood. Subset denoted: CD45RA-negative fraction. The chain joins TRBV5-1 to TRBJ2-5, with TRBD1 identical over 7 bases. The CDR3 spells CASSRGQSKETQYF. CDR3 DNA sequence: TGCGCCAGCAGCCGGGGACAGTCGAAAGAGACCCAGTACTTC.